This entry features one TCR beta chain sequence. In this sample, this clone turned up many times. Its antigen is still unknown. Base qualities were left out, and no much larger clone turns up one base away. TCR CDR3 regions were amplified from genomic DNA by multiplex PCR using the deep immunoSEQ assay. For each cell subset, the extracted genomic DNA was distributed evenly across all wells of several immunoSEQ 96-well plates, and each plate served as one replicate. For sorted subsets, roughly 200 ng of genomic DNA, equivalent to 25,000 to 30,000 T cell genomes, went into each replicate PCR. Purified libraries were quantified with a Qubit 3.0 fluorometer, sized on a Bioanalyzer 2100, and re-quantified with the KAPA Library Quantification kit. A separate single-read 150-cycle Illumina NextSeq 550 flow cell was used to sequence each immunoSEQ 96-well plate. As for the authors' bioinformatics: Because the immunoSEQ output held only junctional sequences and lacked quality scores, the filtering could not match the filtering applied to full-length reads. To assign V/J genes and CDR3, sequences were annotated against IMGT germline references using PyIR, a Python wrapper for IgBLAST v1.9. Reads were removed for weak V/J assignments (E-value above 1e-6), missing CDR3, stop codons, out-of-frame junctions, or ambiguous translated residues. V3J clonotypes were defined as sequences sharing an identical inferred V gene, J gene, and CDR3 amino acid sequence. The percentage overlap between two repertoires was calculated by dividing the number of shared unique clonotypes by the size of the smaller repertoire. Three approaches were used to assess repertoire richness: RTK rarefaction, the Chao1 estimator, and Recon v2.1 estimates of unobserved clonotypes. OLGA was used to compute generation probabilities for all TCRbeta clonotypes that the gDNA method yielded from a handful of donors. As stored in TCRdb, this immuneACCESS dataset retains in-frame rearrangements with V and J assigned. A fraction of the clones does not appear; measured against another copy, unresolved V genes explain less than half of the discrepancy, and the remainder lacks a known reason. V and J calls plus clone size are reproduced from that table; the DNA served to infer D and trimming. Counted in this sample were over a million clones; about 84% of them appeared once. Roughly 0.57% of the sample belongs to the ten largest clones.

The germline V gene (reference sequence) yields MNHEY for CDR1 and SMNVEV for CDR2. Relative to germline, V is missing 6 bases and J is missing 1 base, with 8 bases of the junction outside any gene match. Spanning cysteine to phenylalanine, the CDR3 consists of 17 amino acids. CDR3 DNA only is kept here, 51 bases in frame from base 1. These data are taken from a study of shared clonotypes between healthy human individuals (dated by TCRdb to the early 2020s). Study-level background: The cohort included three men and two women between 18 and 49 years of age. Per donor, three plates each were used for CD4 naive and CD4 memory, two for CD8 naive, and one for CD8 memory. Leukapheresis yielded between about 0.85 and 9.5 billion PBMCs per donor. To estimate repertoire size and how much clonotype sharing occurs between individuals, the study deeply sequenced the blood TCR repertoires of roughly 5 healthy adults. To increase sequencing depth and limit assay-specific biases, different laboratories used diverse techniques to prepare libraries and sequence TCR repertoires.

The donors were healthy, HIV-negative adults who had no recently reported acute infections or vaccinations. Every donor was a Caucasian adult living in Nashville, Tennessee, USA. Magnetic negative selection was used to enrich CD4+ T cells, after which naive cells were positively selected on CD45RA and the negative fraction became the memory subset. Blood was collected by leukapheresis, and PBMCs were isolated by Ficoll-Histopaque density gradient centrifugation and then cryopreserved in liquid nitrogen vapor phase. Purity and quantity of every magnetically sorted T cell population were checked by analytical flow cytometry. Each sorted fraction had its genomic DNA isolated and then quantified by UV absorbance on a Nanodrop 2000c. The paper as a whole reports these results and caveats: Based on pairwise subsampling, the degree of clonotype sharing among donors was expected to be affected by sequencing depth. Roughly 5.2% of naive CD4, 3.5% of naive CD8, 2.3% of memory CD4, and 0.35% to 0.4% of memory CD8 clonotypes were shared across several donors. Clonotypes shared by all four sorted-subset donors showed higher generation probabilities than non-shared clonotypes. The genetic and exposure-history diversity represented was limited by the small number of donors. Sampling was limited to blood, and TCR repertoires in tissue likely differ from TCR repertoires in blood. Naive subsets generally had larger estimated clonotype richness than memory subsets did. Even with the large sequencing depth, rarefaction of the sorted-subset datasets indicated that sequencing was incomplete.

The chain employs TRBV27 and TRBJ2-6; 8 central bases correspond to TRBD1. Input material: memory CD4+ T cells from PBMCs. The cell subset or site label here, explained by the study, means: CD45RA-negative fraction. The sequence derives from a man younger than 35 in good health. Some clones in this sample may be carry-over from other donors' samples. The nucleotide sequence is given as TGTGCCAGCAGAAGTGGACAGGGTCGGTCTGGGGCCAACGTCCTGACTTTC. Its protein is CASRSGQGRSGANVLTF.